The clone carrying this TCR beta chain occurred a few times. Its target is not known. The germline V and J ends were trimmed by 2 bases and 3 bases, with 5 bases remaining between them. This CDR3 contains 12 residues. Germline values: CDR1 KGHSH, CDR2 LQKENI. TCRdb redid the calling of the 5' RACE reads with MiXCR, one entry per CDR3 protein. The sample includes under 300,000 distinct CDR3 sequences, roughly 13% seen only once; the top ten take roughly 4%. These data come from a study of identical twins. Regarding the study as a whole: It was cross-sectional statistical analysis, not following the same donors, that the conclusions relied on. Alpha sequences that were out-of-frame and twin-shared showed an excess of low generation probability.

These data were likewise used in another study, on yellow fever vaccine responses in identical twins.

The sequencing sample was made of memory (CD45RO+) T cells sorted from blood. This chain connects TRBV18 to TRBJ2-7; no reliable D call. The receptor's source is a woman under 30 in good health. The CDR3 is CASSPERYEQYF. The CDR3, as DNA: TGTGCCAGCTCACCAGAGCGCTACGAGCAGTACTTC.